What follows are 5 T cell receptor beta chains derived from one specimen sequenced in a study of T cell responses to AZD1222 COVID-19 vaccine. Method: immunoSEQ multiplex PCR; TCRdb's copy keeps in-frame clones and lacks some. The table records 140,000 to 150,000 clones, 85% to 95% of them present only once. The specimen was peripheral blood, collected on day 0 of AZD1222 vaccination. The receptors were sampled from an adult in good health.

The J gene is TRBJ2-2, the V gene TRBV5-1, with 7 bases matching TRBD2. The CDR3 covers 16 residues. CDR1 and CDR2 (germline): SGHRS, YFSETQ. After removal of 4 bases from V and 0 bases from J, the junction contained 6 bases not matched to a gene. CDR3 protein: CASSGGDGANTGELFF. CDR3 nucleotide sequence: TGCGCCAGCAGCGGGGGGGACGGCGCGAACACCGGGGAGCTGTTTTTT.

V is TRBV2 and J is TRBJ1-6, with D maybe TRBD1 (5 bases). CDR3 length: 12 amino acids. Per germline, CDR1 SNHLY and CDR2 FYNNEI. Trimming took off 10 bases at V and 7 bases at J, with 11 bases between the two ends. The CDR3 loop is CATDGGNSPLHF. Here the CDR3 DNA reads TGTGCCACCGACGGGGGGAATTCACCCCTCCACTTT.

This chain uses TRBV7-9 with TRBJ1-5; 7 positions agree with TRBD1. Trimming at V came to 5 bases and at J to 2 bases, leaving 3 bases not matched to a gene. Per the germline V gene, CDR1 is SEHNR and CDR2 is FQNEAQ (reference sequence). The CDR3 covers 14 residues. In nucleotides, the CDR3 is TGTGCCAGCAGCACCGGACAGGGCAATCAGCCCCAGCATTTT. It yields the protein CASSTGQGNQPQHF.

The V call is TRBV5-1, the J call TRBJ1-1; possibly TRBD1 for D (6 bases). CDR1 and CDR2 (germline): SGHRS, YFSETQ. Trimming stripped 2 bases from V and 4 bases from J, with 21 bases between. There are 17 residues in the CDR3. The CDR3 region has the DNA TGCGCCAGCAGCTTCACGACGGACAGTACTCGAAGCACTGAAGCTTTCTTT. This gives the protein CASSFTTDSTRSTEAFF.

The J gene is TRBJ2-2, the V gene TRBV18; TRBD2 might be the D (6 bases). The CDR3 has 18 residues. Germline CDR1 and CDR2: KGHSH and LQKENI. V was cut by 4 bases and J by 2 bases, with 20 bases left in between. DNA for the CDR3: TGTGCCAGCTCACTCCAGCCCGTGGGAGGCGGTAACACCGGGGAGCTGTTTTTT. Translated: CASSLQPVGGGNTGELFF.